This T cell receptor beta chain was sequenced in a study of T cells after posttransplantation cyclophosphamide. Study-wide results and limits: TRB overlap between skin or GI tissue T cells and blood was limited. Later blood repertoires were often dominated by clones from the donor CD8+ memory compartment. TRB clonality was highly associated with recipient CMV seropositivity and reactivation.

Germline loops: CDR1 LNHDA, CDR2 SQIVND (reference sequence). V lost 9 bases and J lost 0, with 9 bases in between. The CDR3 extends over 13 amino acids. Notes on this clone: The antigen remains undetermined.

Cyclophosphamide on days +3 and +4 followed busulfan-fludarabine conditioning and a marrow graft. The table came from immunoSEQ multiplex PCR; TCRdb's copy has only in-frame clones and leaves some out. The sample records over 15,000 clones, roughly 72% being singletons. J is TRBJ1-3 and V is TRBV19, with D perhaps matching TRBD1 (5 bases). The TCR originated in a male patient between 25 and 39 years old who received an allogeneic stem cell transplant from a related donor, was CMV-positive, and had acute GVHD only. Some T cells may be provided by the graft donor. Material: PBMCs, obtained after an allogeneic stem cell transplant with post-transplant cyclophosphamide. Written as DNA, the CDR3 is TGTGCCAGCGACAGCTACTCTGGAAACACCATATATTTT. Its protein is CASDSYSGNTIYF.